Described below is a single T cell receptor beta chain sequence and its context. Its antigen is currently unknown. Primers included in the PCR were 60 Vbeta and 13 Jbeta primers. Method: immunoSEQ multiplex PCR; TCRdb's copy keeps in-frame clones and lacks some. This repertoire includes tens of thousands of clones. This sample was taken from a study of cytomegalovirus exposure and HLA in healthy donors. Whole-study context: Unique TCRs numbering roughly 85 million, obtained from HLA-typed donors, made up an early data release. Whole-study findings and limits: A link between a missense DCLRE1C variant and TCR beta V- and J-gene trimming emerged from a later analysis.

From germline, CDR1 is SGDLS and CDR2 YYNGEE. CDR3 size: 14 residues. V was clipped by 2 bases and J by 0 bases, with 8 bases between them. The chain links TRBV9 to TRBJ1-2; unclear D gene. The origin of this receptor is a man aged 45-65 years in good health and CMV-seronegative. The source material was PBMCs. The DNA for the CDR3 is TGTGCCAGCAGCGTGCAGTGGCCTAACTATGGCTACACCTTC. Translation gives CASSVQWPNYGYTF.